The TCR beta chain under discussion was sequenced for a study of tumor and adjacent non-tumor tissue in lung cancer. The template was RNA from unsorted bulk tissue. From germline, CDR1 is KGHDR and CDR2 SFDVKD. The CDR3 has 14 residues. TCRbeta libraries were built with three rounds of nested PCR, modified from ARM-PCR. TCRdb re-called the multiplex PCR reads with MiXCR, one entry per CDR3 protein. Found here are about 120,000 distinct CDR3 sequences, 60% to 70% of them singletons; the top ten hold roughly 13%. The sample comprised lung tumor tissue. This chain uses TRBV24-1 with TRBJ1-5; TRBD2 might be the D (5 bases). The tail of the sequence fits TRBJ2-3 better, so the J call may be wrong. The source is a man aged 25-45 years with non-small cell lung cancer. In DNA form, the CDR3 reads TGTGCCACCAGTTCCGGGATAGGAAATCAGCCCCAGTATTTT. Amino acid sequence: CATSSGIGNQPQYF.